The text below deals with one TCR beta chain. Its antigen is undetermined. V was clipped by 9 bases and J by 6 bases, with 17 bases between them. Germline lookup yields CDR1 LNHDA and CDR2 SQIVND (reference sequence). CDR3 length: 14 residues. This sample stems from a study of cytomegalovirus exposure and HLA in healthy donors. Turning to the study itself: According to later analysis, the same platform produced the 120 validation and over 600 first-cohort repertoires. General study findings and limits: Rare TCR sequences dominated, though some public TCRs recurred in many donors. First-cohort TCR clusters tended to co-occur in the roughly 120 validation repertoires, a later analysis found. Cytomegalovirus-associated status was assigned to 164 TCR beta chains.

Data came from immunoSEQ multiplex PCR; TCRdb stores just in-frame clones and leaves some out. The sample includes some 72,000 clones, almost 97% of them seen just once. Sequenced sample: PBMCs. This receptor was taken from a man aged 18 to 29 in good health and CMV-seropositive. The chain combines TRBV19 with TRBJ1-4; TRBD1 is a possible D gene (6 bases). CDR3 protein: CASRRGGQDEKLFF. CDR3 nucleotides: TGTGCCAGCCGGAGGGGGGGGCAGGATGAAAAACTGTTTTTT.